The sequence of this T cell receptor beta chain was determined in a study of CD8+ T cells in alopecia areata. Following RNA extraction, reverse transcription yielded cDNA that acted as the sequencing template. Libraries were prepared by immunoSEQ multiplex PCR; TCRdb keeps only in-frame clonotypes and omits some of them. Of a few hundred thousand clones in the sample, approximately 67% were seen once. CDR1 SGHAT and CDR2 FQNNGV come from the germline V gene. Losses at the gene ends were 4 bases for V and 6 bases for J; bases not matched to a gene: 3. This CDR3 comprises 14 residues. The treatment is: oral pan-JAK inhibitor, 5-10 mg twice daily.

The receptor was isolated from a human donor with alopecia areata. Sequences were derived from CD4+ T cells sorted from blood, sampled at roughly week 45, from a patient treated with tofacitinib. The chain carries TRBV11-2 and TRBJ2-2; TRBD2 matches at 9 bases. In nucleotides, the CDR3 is TGTGCCAGCAGCTCTTCTAGCGGGGCCGGGGAGCTGTTTTTT. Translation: CASSSSSGAGELFF.